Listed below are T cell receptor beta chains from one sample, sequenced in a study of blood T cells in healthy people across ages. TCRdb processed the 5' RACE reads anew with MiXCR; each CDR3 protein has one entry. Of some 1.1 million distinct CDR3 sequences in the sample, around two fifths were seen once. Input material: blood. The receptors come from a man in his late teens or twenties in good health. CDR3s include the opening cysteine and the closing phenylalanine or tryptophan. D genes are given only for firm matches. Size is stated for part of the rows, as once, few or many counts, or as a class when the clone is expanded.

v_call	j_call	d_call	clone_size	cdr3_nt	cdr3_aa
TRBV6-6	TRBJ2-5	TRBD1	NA	TGTGCCAGCAGTGCACAGGGGGCTCAAGAGACCCAGTACTTC	CASSAQGAQETQYF
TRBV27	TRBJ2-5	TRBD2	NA	TGTGCCAGCAGTTTGGCTAGCGGGGTCAGGGAGACCCAGTACTTC	CASSLASGVRETQYF
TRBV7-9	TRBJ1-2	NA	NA	TGTGCCAGCAGCTTATCTCAAAATGGCTACACCTTC	CASSLSQNGYTF
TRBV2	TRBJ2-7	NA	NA	TGTGCCAGCAGTACACCTTACATATACGAGCAGTACTTC	CASSTPYIYEQYF
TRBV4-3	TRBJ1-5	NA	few	TGCGCCAGCAGCCAAGAGGGAGGAGATTACAATCAGCCCCAGCATTTT	CASSQEGGDYNQPQHF
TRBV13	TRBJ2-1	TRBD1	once	TGTGCCAGCAGCTTAGACGGGACAGGGGCATACGAGCAGTTCTTC	CASSLDGTGAYEQFF
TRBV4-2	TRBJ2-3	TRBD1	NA	TGTGCCAGCAGCCCCAGGCAGGGGGTTCCGGATACGCAGTATTTT	CASSPRQGVPDTQYF
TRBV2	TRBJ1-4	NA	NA	TGTGCCAGCAGTGAAGCGCTTAGGGGTGAAAAACTGTTTTTT	CASSEALRGEKLFF
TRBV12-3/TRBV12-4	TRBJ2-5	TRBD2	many	TGTGCCAGCACCCTCATAGCGGGGGTCCAAGAGACCCAGTACTTC	CASTLIAGVQETQYF
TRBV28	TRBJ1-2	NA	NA	TGTGCCAGCAGTTTAATCGGAGGAGGCTACACCTTC	CASSLIGGGYTF
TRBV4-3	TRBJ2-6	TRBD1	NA	TGCGCCAGCAGCTCGGACAGGTCTGGGGCCAACGTCCTGACTTTC	CASSSDRSGANVLTF
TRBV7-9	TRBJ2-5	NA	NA	TGTGCCAGCAGTTTGGAACAGTACCAAGAGACCCAGTACTTC	CASSLEQYQETQYF
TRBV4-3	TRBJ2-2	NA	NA	TGCGCCAGCAGCCAAGATTTTGCTGGTCGCGGTTACACCGGGGAGCTGTTTTTT	CASSQDFAGRGYTGELFF
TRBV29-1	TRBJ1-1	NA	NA	TGCAGCGTCCTAGACCTAGTGGGGAACACTGAAGCTTTCTTT	CSVLDLVGNTEAFF
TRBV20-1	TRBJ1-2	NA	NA	TGCAGTGCCACTAATACGGCGAGCTATGGCTACACCTTC	CSATNTASYGYTF
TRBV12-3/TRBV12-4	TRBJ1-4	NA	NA	TGTGCCAGCAGTTTAGGGCAGGGCCCAACTAATGAAAAACTGTTTTTT	CASSLGQGPTNEKLFF
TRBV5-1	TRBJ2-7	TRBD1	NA	TGCGCCAGCAGCTTGTTCCAGGGGGCAAGGTACGAGCAGTACTTC	CASSLFQGARYEQYF
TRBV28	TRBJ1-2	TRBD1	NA	TGTGCCAGCAGTTTATTAGTTTGGGACAGGGGATATGGCTACACCTTC	CASSLLVWDRGYGYTF
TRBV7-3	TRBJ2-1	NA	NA	TGTGCCAGCAGTCGGACAGCCTGGGATGGGCAGTTCTTC	CASSRTAWDGQFF
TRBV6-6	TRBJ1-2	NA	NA	TGTGCCAGCAGTCCTCGTTTGGGGTCAACTACTAACTATGGCCACACCTTC	CASSPRLGSTTNYGHTF
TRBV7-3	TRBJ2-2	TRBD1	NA	TGTGCCAGCAGCGCATTTACAGGGGAAGCGGCCGGGGAGCTGTTTTTT	CASSAFTGEAAGELFF
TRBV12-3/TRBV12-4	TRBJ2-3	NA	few	TGTGCCAGCAGTGGGGGGGACAGCAGAACAGATACGCAGTATTTT	CASSGGDSRTDTQYF
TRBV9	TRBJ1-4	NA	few	TGTGCCAGCAGCGTTTCAGGGGCGACTAATGAAAAACTGTTTTTT	CASSVSGATNEKLFF
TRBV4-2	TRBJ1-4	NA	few	TGTGCCAGCAGCCACAAACCCCCCGGGGCCCTTGCAACTAATGAAAAACTGTTTTTT	CASSHKPPGALATNEKLFF
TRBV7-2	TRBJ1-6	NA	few	TGTGCCAGCAGCGGGAGGACTTATAATTCACCCCTCCACTTT	CASSGRTYNSPLHF